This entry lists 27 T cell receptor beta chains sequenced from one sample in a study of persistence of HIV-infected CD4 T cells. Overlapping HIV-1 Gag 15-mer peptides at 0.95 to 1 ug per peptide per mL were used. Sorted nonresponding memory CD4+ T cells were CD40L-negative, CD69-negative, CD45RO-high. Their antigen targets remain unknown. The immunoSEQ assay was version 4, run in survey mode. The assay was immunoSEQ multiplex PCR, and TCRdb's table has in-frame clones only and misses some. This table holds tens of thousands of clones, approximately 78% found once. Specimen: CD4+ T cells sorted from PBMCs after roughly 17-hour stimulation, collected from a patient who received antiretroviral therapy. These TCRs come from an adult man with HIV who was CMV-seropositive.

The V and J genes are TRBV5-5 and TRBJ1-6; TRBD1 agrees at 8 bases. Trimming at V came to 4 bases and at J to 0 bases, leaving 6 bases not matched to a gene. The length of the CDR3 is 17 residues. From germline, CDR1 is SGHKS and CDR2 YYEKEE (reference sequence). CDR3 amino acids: CASSPGTGSSYNSPLHF. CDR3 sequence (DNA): TGTGCCAGCAGCCCTGGGACAGGAAGCTCCTATAATTCACCCCTCCACTTT.

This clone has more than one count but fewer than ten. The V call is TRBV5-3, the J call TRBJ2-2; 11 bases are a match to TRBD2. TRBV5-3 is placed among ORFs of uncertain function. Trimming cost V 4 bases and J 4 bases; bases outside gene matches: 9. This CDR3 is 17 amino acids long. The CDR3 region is CARSLYGTSGRTGELFF. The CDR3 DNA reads TGTGCCAGAAGCCTCTACGGGACTAGCGGACGCACCGGGGAGCTGTTTTTT.

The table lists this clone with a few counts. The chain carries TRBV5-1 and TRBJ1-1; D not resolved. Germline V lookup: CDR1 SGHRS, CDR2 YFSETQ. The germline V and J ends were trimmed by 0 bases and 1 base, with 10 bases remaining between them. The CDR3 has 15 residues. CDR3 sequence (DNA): TGCGCCAGCAGCTTGGCCTCGCTCTCGAACACTGAAGCTTTCTTT. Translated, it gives CASSLASLSNTEAFF.

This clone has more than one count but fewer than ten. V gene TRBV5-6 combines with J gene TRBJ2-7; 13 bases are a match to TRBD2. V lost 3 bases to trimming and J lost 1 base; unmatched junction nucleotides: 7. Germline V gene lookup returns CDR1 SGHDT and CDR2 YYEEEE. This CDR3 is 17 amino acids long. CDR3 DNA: TGTGCCAGCAGCTCCACTAGCGGGGGGGCTTGGTCCTACGAGCAGTACTTC. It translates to CASSSTSGGAWSYEQYF. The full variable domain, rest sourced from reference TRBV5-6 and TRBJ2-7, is DAGVTQSPTHLIKTRGQQVTLRCSPKSGHDTVSWYQQALGQGPQFIFQYYEEEERQRGNFPDRFSGHQFPNYSSELNVNALLLGDSALYLCASSSTSGGAWSYEQYFGPGTRLTVT.

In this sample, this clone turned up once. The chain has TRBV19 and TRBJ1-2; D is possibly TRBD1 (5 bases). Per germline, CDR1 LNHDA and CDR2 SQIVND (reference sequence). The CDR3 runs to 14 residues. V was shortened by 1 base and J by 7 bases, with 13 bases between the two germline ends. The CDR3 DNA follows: TGTGCCAGTAGTATAGGGGACGATTACTCTGGCTACACCTTC. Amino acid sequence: CASSIGDDYSGYTF.

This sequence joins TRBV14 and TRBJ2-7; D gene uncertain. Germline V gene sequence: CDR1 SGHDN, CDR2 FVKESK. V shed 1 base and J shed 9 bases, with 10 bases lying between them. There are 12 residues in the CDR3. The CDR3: CASSQGGRGQYF. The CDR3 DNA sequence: TGTGCCAGCAGCCAAGGAGGTCGAGGGCAGTACTTC.

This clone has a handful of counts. CDR3 coding DNA: TGTGCCAGCAGTTTAGGAGGACAGGGGAAGGAAAAACTGTTTTTT. Translation gives CASSLGGQGKEKLFF. The chain couples TRBV28 to TRBJ1-4, with 9 bases that match TRBD1. J was trimmed by 8 bases and V by 2 bases; bases with no gene match: 6. The germline CDR1 and CDR2 sequences are MDHEN and SYDVKM. There are 15 residues in the CDR3.

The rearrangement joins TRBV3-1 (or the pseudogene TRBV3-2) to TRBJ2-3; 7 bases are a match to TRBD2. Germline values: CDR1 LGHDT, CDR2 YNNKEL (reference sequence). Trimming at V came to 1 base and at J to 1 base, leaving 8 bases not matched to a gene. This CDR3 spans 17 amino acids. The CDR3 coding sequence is TGTGCCAGCAGCCAAGGGAAGTATACTAGCGGCACAGATACGCAGTATTTT. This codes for CASSQGKYTSGTDTQYF.

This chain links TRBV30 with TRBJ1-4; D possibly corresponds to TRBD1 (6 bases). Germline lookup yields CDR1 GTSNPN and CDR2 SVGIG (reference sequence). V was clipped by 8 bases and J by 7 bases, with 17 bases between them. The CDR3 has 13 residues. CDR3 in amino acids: CARSAGETEKLFF. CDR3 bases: TGTGCCCGCTCTGCAGGGGAAACTGAAAAACTGTTTTTT.

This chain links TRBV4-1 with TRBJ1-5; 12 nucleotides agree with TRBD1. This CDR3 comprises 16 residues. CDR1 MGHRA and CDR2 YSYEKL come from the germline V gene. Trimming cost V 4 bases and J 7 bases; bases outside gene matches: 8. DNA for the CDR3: TGCGCCAGCAGCCGAACCGGGACAGGGGGCTCGCAGCCCCAGCATTTT. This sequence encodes CASSRTGTGGSQPQHF.

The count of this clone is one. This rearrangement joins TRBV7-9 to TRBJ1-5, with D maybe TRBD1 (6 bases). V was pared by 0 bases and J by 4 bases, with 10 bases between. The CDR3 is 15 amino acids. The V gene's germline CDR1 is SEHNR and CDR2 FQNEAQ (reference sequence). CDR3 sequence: CASSLAGGENQPQHF. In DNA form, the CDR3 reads TGTGCCAGCAGCTTAGCGGGGGGCGAGAATCAGCCCCAGCATTTT.

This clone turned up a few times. As DNA, the CDR3 is TGTGCCAGCAGCCAAACTAGCGGGTCCGGAGATACGCAGTATTTT. It specifies CASSQTSGSGDTQYF. The chain has TRBV5-4 and TRBJ2-3, with TRBD2 matching 9 bases. Unmatched junction bases numbered 8, after V lost 4 bases and J lost 5 bases. The length of the CDR3 is 15 residues. Germline V lookup: CDR1 SGHNT, CDR2 YYREEE (reference sequence).

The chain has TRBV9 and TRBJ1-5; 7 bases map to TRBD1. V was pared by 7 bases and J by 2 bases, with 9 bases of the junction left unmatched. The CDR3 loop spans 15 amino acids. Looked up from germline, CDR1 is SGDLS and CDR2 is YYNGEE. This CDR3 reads CASGPGGLGNQPQHF. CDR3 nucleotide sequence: TGTGCCAGCGGTCCAGGGGGGTTGGGCAATCAGCCCCAGCATTTT.

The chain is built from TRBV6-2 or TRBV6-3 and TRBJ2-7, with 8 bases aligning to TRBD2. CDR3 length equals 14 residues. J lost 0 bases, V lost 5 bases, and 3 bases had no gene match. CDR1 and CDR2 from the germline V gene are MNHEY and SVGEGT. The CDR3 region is CASSRGRNSYEQYF. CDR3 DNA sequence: TGTGCCAGCAGTCGCGGGAGGAACTCCTACGAGCAGTACTTC.

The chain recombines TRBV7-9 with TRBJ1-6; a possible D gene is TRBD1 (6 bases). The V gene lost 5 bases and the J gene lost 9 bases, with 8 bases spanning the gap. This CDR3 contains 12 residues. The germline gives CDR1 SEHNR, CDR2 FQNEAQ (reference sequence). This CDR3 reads CASSRTASPLHF. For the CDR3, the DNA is TGTGCCAGCAGCAGGACAGCTTCACCCCTCCACTTT.

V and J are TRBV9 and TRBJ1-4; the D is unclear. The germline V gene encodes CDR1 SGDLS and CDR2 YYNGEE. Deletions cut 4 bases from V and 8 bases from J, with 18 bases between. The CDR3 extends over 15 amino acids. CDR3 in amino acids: CASSSSVLSGEKLFF. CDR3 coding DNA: TGTGCCAGCAGCTCTTCAGTTTTAAGTGGCGAAAAACTGTTTTTT. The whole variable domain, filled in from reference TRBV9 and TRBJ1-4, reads DSGVTQTPKHLITATGQRVTLRCSPRSGDLSVYWYQQSLDQGLQFLIQYYNGEERAKGNILERFSAQQFPDLHSELNLSSLELGDSALYFCASSSSVLSGEKLFFGSGTQLSVL.

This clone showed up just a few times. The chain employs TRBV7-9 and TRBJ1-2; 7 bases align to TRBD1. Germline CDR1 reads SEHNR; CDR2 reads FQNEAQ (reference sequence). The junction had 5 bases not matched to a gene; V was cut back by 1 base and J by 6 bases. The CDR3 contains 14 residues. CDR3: CASSLVVGGDGYTF. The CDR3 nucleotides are TGTGCCAGCAGCTTAGTCGTAGGGGGCGATGGCTACACCTTC.

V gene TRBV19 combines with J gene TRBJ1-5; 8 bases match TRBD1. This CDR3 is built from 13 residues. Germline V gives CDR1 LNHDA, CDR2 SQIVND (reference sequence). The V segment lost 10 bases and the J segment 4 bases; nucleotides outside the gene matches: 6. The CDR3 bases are TGTGCCATTGACAGGGGCTGGAATCAGCCCCAGCATTTT. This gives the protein CAIDRGWNQPQHF.

The CDR3 nucleotides read TGTGCCAGCAGCTTCGACTCCAAAAACATTCAGTACTTC. Translating gives CASSFDSKNIQYF. The chain has TRBV7-2 and TRBJ2-4; D is unclear. The CDR3 covers 13 residues. Trimming removed 3 bases at V and 2 bases at J, with 5 bases between. From germline, CDR1 is SGHTA and CDR2 FQGNSA.

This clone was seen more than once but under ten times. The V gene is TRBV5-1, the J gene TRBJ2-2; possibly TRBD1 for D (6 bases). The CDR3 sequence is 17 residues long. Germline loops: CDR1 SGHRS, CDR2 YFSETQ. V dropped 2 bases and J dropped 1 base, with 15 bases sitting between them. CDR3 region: CASSFYRDTRNTGELFF. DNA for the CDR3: TGCGCCAGCAGCTTCTACAGGGACACTAGGAACACCGGGGAGCTGTTTTTT.

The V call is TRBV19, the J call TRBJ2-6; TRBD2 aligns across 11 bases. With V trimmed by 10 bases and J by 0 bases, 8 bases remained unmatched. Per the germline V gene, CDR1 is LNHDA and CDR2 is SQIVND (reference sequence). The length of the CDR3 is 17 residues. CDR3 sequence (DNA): TGTGCCACTACGATAGCGGGAGGGCCCTCTGGGGCCAACGTCCTGACTTTC. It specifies CATTIAGGPSGANVLTF.

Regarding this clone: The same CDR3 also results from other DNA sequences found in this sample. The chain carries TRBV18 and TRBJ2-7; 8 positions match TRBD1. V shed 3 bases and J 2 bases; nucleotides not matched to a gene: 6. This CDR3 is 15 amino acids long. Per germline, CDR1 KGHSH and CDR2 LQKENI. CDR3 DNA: TGTGCCAGCTCACCCGGACAGGGCGAAACCTACGAGCAGTACTTC. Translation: CASSPGQGETYEQYF.

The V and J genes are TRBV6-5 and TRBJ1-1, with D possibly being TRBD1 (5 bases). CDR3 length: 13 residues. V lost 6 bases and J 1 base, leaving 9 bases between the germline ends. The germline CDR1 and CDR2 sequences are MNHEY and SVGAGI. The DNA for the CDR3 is TGTGCCAGCAGCAGGGTGGAGAACACTGAAGCTTTCTTT. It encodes CASSRVENTEAFF.

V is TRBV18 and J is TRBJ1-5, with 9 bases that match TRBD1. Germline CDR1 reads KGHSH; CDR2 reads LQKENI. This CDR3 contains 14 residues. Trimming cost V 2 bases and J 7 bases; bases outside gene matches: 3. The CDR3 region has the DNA TGTGCCAGCTCACCAGGGACAGGGTACCAGCCCCAGCATTTT. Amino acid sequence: CASSPGTGYQPQHF.

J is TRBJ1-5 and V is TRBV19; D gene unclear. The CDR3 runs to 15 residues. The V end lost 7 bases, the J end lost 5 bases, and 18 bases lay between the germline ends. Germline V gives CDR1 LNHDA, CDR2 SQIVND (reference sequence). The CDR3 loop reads CASTSRGRRDQPQHF. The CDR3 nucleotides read TGTGCCAGTACCTCTCGAGGGCGAAGAGATCAGCCCCAGCATTTT.

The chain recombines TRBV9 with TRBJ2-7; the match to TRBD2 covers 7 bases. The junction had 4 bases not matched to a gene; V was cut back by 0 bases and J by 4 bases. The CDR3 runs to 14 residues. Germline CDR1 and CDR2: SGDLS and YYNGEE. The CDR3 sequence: CASSVERGSYEQYF. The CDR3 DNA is TGTGCCAGCAGCGTAGAGCGGGGATCGTACGAGCAGTACTTC.

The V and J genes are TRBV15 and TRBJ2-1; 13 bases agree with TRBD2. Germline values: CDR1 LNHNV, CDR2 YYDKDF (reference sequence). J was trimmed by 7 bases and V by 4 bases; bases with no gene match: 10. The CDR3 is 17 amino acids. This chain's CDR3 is CATSTVLGLAGANEQFF. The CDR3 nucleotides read TGTGCCACCAGCACTGTCCTCGGACTAGCGGGAGCAAATGAGCAGTTCTTC.